Listed below are T cell receptor beta chains from one sample, sequenced in a study of identical twins. TCRdb called the 5' RACE reads again in MiXCR, with one record for every CDR3 protein. This sample has hundreds of thousands of distinct CDR3 sequences, with 18% found just once. These data are also associated with another study on T cells expressing NK-cell markers.

The sample taken for sequencing was PBMCs. The receptors were gathered from a woman aged 18-29 years in good health. Each CDR3 is given with its conserved first and last residue. The D gene is left open where the match is weak. The size entry is marked missing in some rows and otherwise reads once, few, many or a size class.

v_gene: TRBV5-6
j_gene: TRBJ2-1
abundance: -
d_gene: -
CDR3aa: CASSRDFAYNEQFF
CDR3nt: TGTGCCAGCAGTAGGGACTTCGCCTACAATGAGCAGTTCTTC

v_gene: TRBV15
j_gene: TRBJ1-2
abundance: few
d_gene: -
CDR3aa: CATSRETGISAGYTF
CDR3nt: TGTGCCACCAGCAGAGAGACAGGTATTAGCGCGGGCTACACCTTC

v_gene: TRBV12-3/TRBV12-4
j_gene: TRBJ1-1
abundance: -
d_gene: -
CDR3aa: CASSLGGTQSHEAFF
CDR3nt: TGTGCCAGCAGTTTAGGGGGGACGCAAAGCCATGAAGCTTTCTTT

v_gene: TRBV12-3/TRBV12-4
j_gene: TRBJ2-1
abundance: many
d_gene: TRBD2
CDR3aa: CASRTSGLNEQFF
CDR3nt: TGTGCCAGCAGAACTAGCGGGTTGAATGAGCAGTTCTTC

v_gene: TRBV14
j_gene: TRBJ2-1
abundance: -
d_gene: -
CDR3aa: CASSQGAALNEQFF
CDR3nt: TGTGCCAGCAGCCAGGGGGCCGCTTTGAATGAGCAGTTCTTC

v_gene: TRBV7-2
j_gene: TRBJ1-1
abundance: few
d_gene: -
CDR3aa: CASSLTRQEAFF
CDR3nt: TGTGCCAGCAGCTTAACTCGACAGGAAGCTTTCTTT

v_gene: TRBV10-3
j_gene: TRBJ2-7
abundance: -
d_gene: TRBD1
CDR3aa: CATGQGDHEQYF
CDR3nt: TGTGCCACCGGACAGGGGGACCACGAGCAGTACTTC

v_gene: TRBV6-2/TRBV6-3
j_gene: TRBJ1-2
abundance: few
d_gene: -
CDR3aa: CASSYPRAGYTF
CDR3nt: TGTGCCAGCAGTTACCCCAGAGCCGGCTACACCTTC

v_gene: TRBV12-3/TRBV12-4
j_gene: TRBJ2-7
abundance: -
d_gene: -
CDR3aa: CASSFPNSYEQYF
CDR3nt: TGTGCCAGCAGTTTCCCGAACTCCTACGAGCAGTACTTC

v_gene: TRBV12-3/TRBV12-4
j_gene: TRBJ2-7
abundance: -
d_gene: TRBD2
CDR3aa: CASRGTSGRGQYF
CDR3nt: TGTGCCAGCAGGGGGACTAGCGGGAGAGGGCAGTACTTC

v_gene: TRBV6-2/TRBV6-3
j_gene: TRBJ1-1
abundance: -
d_gene: TRBD1
CDR3aa: CASSLPRDRTSRTEAFF
CDR3nt: TGTGCCAGCAGTCTCCCCCGGGACAGAACCTCGCGAACTGAAGCTTTCTTT

v_gene: TRBV14
j_gene: TRBJ1-1
abundance: few
d_gene: -
CDR3aa: CASSRSTSTEAFF
CDR3nt: TGTGCCAGCAGCCGGTCTACGTCCACTGAAGCTTTCTTT

v_gene: TRBV10-3
j_gene: TRBJ2-3
abundance: -
d_gene: TRBD1
CDR3aa: CASTGKEADTQYF
CDR3nt: TGTGCCTCGACAGGGAAAGAGGCAGATACGCAGTATTTT

v_gene: TRBV19
j_gene: TRBJ2-1
abundance: few
d_gene: TRBD2
CDR3aa: CASTSRAGVYNEQFF
CDR3nt: TGTGCCAGTACTTCTCGAGCGGGGGTCTACAATGAGCAGTTCTTC

v_gene: TRBV10-3
j_gene: TRBJ2-5
abundance: -
d_gene: -
CDR3aa: CAISAGQPFQETQYF
CDR3nt: TGTGCCATCAGTGCGGGACAACCTTTCCAAGAGACCCAGTACTTC

v_gene: TRBV6-5
j_gene: TRBJ2-5
abundance: few
d_gene: -
CDR3aa: CASSYPGGYEETQYF
CDR3nt: TGTGCCAGCAGTTACCCCGGAGGTTATGAAGAGACCCAGTACTTC

v_gene: TRBV28
j_gene: TRBJ2-7
abundance: -
d_gene: -
CDR3aa: CASGVWTYEQYF
CDR3nt: TGTGCCAGCGGGGTGTGGACCTACGAGCAGTACTTC

v_gene: TRBV14
j_gene: TRBJ2-1
abundance: -
d_gene: -
CDR3aa: CASRRGSSYNEQFF
CDR3nt: TGTGCCAGCCGTCGGGGGAGCTCCTACAATGAGCAGTTCTTC

v_gene: TRBV12-3/TRBV12-4
j_gene: TRBJ2-7
abundance: -
d_gene: -
CDR3aa: CASSRGAGPYEQYF
CDR3nt: TGTGCCAGCAGTCGAGGGGCGGGCCCCTACGAGCAGTACTTC

v_gene: TRBV12-3/TRBV12-4
j_gene: TRBJ2-7
abundance: few
d_gene: -
CDR3aa: CASSVSEGEQYF
CDR3nt: TGTGCCAGCTCAGTTTCAGAGGGCGAGCAGTACTTC

v_gene: TRBV20-1
j_gene: TRBJ1-5
abundance: -
d_gene: -
CDR3aa: CSARGDQMYQPQHF
CDR3nt: TGCAGTGCTAGAGGAGACCAAATGTATCAGCCCCAGCATTTT

v_gene: TRBV10-3
j_gene: TRBJ1-1
abundance: few
d_gene: -
CDR3aa: CAIGLGAGTGNTEAFF
CDR3nt: TGTGCCATCGGACTAGGCGCCGGGACGGGGAACACTGAAGCTTTCTTT

v_gene: TRBV29-1
j_gene: TRBJ2-7
abundance: -
d_gene: -
CDR3aa: CSVGGQTYEQYF
CDR3nt: TGCAGCGTTGGCGGACAAACCTACGAGCAGTACTTC

v_gene: TRBV5-1
j_gene: TRBJ1-1
abundance: -
d_gene: -
CDR3aa: CASSLRGGKSEAFF
CDR3nt: TGCGCCAGCAGCTTGAGAGGCGGGAAGTCTGAAGCTTTCTTT

v_gene: TRBV20-1
j_gene: TRBJ2-3
abundance: -
d_gene: -
CDR3aa: CSASPPGALTDTQYF
CDR3nt: TGCAGTGCCAGCCCCCCGGGAGCCCTCACAGATACGCAGTATTTT

v_gene: TRBV3-1
j_gene: TRBJ2-7
abundance: -
d_gene: -
CDR3aa: CASSQGWARASEQYF
CDR3nt: TGTGCCAGCAGCCAAGGTTGGGCTAGAGCCAGCGAGCAGTACTTC

v_gene: TRBV10-3
j_gene: TRBJ2-1
abundance: few
d_gene: -
CDR3aa: CAICEAESSYNEQFF
CDR3nt: TGTGCCATCTGTGAGGCGGAGAGCTCCTACAATGAGCAGTTCTTC

v_gene: TRBV29-1
j_gene: TRBJ2-1
abundance: -
d_gene: -
CDR3aa: CSVEEGQGRKSSYNEQFF
CDR3nt: TGCAGCGTTGAAGAAGGGCAGGGTCGAAAGAGCTCCTACAATGAGCAGTTCTTC

v_gene: TRBV29-1
j_gene: TRBJ2-1
abundance: few
d_gene: -
CDR3aa: CSAQREYGYNEQFF
CDR3nt: TGCAGCGCCCAACGGGAGTATGGCTACAATGAGCAGTTCTTC

v_gene: TRBV20-1
j_gene: TRBJ2-7
abundance: -
d_gene: -
CDR3aa: CSASRGDGGEQYF
CDR3nt: TGCAGTGCTAGTAGGGGGGATGGGGGCGAGCAGTACTTC

v_gene: TRBV5-1
j_gene: TRBJ2-1
abundance: -
d_gene: TRBD2
CDR3aa: CASSSGLAANEQFF
CDR3nt: TGCGCCAGCAGCTCAGGACTAGCAGCCAATGAGCAGTTCTTC

v_gene: TRBV5-6
j_gene: TRBJ2-1
abundance: -
d_gene: TRBD1
CDR3aa: CASSQTGGSYNEQFF
CDR3nt: TGTGCCAGCAGCCAGACAGGGGGCTCCTACAATGAGCAGTTCTTC

v_gene: TRBV11-3
j_gene: TRBJ1-1
abundance: -
d_gene: -
CDR3aa: CASTNLGANTEAFF
CDR3nt: TGTGCCAGCACCAACTTAGGCGCCAACACTGAAGCTTTCTTT

v_gene: TRBV16
j_gene: TRBJ1-5
abundance: many
d_gene: -
CDR3aa: CASSQSSSNQPQHF
CDR3nt: TGTGCCAGCAGCCAATCTAGTAGCAATCAGCCCCAGCATTTT

v_gene: TRBV6-5
j_gene: TRBJ2-1
abundance: -
d_gene: -
CDR3aa: CASSYGRLEEQFF
CDR3nt: TGTGCCAGCAGTTATGGCAGGCTAGAGGAGCAGTTCTTC

v_gene: TRBV27
j_gene: TRBJ2-7
abundance: few
d_gene: TRBD1
CDR3aa: CASRQGGPSSYEQYF
CDR3nt: TGTGCCAGCCGACAGGGGGGCCCGAGCTCCTACGAGCAGTACTTC

v_gene: TRBV20-1
j_gene: TRBJ2-1
abundance: -
d_gene: TRBD2
CDR3aa: CSARTPTSGAGSRQFF
CDR3nt: TGCAGTGCTAGGACCCCAACTAGCGGAGCGGGGTCGAGGCAGTTCTTC

v_gene: TRBV5-1
j_gene: TRBJ2-3
abundance: -
d_gene: TRBD1
CDR3aa: CASSRGQGAFGDTQYF
CDR3nt: TGCGCCAGCAGCAGGGGACAGGGCGCGTTCGGGGATACGCAGTATTTT

v_gene: TRBV12-3/TRBV12-4
j_gene: TRBJ2-5
abundance: few
d_gene: -
CDR3aa: CASSSDPRDLETQYF
CDR3nt: TGTGCCAGCAGCTCAGACCCCCGGGACCTAGAGACCCAGTACTTC

v_gene: TRBV4-2
j_gene: TRBJ2-5
abundance: -
d_gene: -
CDR3aa: CASSQEGISTQETQYF
CDR3nt: TGTGCCAGCAGCCAAGAGGGAATCTCTACCCAAGAGACCCAGTACTTC